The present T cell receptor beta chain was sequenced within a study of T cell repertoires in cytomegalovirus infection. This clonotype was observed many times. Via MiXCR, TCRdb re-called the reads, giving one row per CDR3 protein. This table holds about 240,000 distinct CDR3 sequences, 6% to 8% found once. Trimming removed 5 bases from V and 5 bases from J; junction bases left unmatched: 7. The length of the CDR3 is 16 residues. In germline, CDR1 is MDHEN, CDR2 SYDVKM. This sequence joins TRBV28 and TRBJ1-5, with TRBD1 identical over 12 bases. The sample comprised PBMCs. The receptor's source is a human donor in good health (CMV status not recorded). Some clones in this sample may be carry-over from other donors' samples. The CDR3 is CASSRVGTGGYQPQHF. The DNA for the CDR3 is TGTGCCAGCAGTCGAGTCGGGACAGGGGGCTATCAGCCCCAGCATTTT.